Below, one TCR beta chain is given with its context. Its antigen is not identified. This entry comes from a study of PD-1 blockade in mismatch repair-deficient tumors. About the study: All were previously treated, progressing patients with eleven to twelve mismatch repair-deficient cancer types. General study results and limits: Tumor-resident clones, often absent from pretreatment blood, expanded after pembrolizumab and then contracted.

Measured with immunoSEQ multiplex PCR; TCRdb has only the in-frame clones, and not every one. The table shows 130,000 or so clones, with 86% occurring only once. All patients were mismatch repair deficient, assessed by either PCR or immunohistochemistry. Trimming cost V 5 bases and J 3 bases; bases outside gene matches: 3. CDR1 and CDR2 from the germline V gene are LNHDA and SQIVND (reference sequence). The CDR3 covers 13 residues. Sequenced material: peripheral blood, taken 44 weeks after starting pembrolizumab. This chain joins TRBV19 and TRBJ2-7; 8 bases agree with TRBD1. This receptor was taken from an adult with mismatch repair-deficient cancer. CDR3 DNA: TGTGCCAGTAGTCCCGGGACAGGCTACGAGCAGTACTTC. It is translated as CASSPGTGYEQYF.